The 24 T cell receptor beta chains in this list originate from one sample, sequenced in a study of blood T cell repertoires in COVID-19. Profiling relied on immunoSEQ multiplex PCR, and the TCRdb table lists in-frame clones only, not all of them. The data show about 160,000 clones, with 65% to 85% seen just once and approximately 14% held by the top ten. Sequencing input: peripheral blood. The receptors shown here come from a woman older than 75 with acute or convalescent COVID-19.

This sequence joins TRBV4-2 and TRBJ1-4, with D possibly matching TRBD1 (6 bases). The V gene lost 0 bases and the J gene lost 6 bases, with 11 bases spanning the gap. The CDR3 is made up of 15 amino acids. Germline V gene data show CDR1 as LGHNA and CDR2 as YNFKEQ. CDR3 in DNA: TGTGCCAGCAGCCAAGATAGGCAGGGGCATGAAAAACTGTTTTTT. It translates to CASSQDRQGHEKLFF.

The rearrangement uses TRBV28 and TRBJ2-7, with 9 bases identical to TRBD1. The junction had 11 bases not matched to a gene; V was cut back by 5 bases and J by 6 bases. Germline V gives CDR1 MDHEN, CDR2 SYDVKM. The CDR3 has 15 residues. The CDR3 nucleotides are TGTGCCAGCAGTCCGCCGGGACAGGGTCTTAGCGAGCAGTACTTC. This codes for CASSPPGQGLSEQYF.

J is TRBJ1-1 and V is TRBV6-4; D is possibly TRBD1 (5 bases). Germline V gene sequence: CDR1 MRHNA, CDR2 SNTAGT. V was trimmed by 6 bases and J by 3 bases, leaving 11 bases between them. CDR3 size: 13 residues. The CDR3 loop is CASSVWGDTEAFF. DNA of the CDR3: TGTGCCAGCAGCGTGTGGGGCGACACTGAAGCTTTCTTT.

The chain employs TRBV6-1 and TRBJ1-2; 7 bases line up with TRBD1. Germline V gene data show CDR1 as MNHNS and CDR2 as SASEGT. This CDR3 has 14 amino acids. J was trimmed by 4 bases and V by 0 bases; bases with no gene match: 2. The CDR3 is CASSEAPGGYGYTF. CDR3 DNA sequence: TGTGCCAGCAGTGAAGCCCCAGGGGGCTATGGCTACACCTTC.

The rearrangement uses TRBV30 and TRBJ2-1; possibly TRBD2 for D (5 bases). CDR1 is GTSNPN and CDR2 is SVGIG in the germline V gene (reference sequence). Trimming stripped 0 bases from V and 6 bases from J, with 12 bases between. The CDR3 extends over 14 amino acids. The CDR3 here is CAWSVQLTINEQFF. CDR3 bases: TGTGCCTGGAGTGTACAATTGACTATCAATGAGCAGTTCTTC. The entire variable domain, with the rest obtained from reference TRBV30 and TRBJ2-1, is as follows: SQTIHQWPATLVQPVGSPLSLECTVEGTSNPNLYWYRQAAGRGLQLLFYSVGIGQISSEVPQNLSASRPQDRQFILSSKKLLLSDSGFYLCAWSVQLTINEQFFGPGTRLTVL.

CDR3 sequence: CASNRDLAGANVLTF. Here the CDR3 DNA reads TGTGCCAGCAACAGGGATCTCGCTGGGGCCAACGTCCTGACTTTC. The chain recombines TRBV2 with TRBJ2-6; weak D call: TRBD1 (6 bases). Trimming took off 7 bases at V and 2 bases at J, with 12 bases between the two ends. Germline V lookup: CDR1 SNHLY, CDR2 FYNNEI. The CDR3 runs to 15 residues.

The genes are TRBV7-6 and TRBJ1-3; maybe TRBD1 (6 bases). V lost 2 bases to trimming and J lost 4 bases, with 12 bases between them. This CDR3 contains 15 residues. From germline, CDR1 is SGHVS and CDR2 FNYEAQ. The CDR3 region has the DNA TGTGCCAGCAGCTTATCCGCAGGGGCAGGAAACACCATATATTTT. It codes for CASSLSAGAGNTIYF.

The chain carries TRBV3-1 (or the pseudogene TRBV3-2) and TRBJ2-3; a weak D match, TRBD2 (5 bases). With 3 bases removed from V and 0 bases from J, the gap between germline ends came to 13 bases. CDR1 is LGHDT and CDR2 is YNNKEL in the germline V gene (reference sequence). This CDR3 comprises 16 residues. CDR3 residues: CASSHRGYTSTDTQYF. DNA for the CDR3: TGTGCCAGCAGCCACCGGGGTTATACTAGCACAGATACGCAGTATTTT.

This sequence joins TRBV11-2 and TRBJ2-1, with 9 bases that match TRBD2. CDR3 length: 15 residues. Germline V gives CDR1 SGHAT, CDR2 FQNNGV. V lost 5 bases to trimming and J lost 6 bases; unmatched junction nucleotides: 8. Written as DNA, the CDR3 is TGTGCCAGCAGCCCCGGCGGGGGGGGAGGCAATGAGCAGTTCTTC. Its translation is CASSPGGGGGNEQFF. Full variable domain (outside the CDR3, taken from reference TRBV11-2 and TRBJ2-1): EAGVAQSPRYKIIEKRQSVAFWCNPISGHATLYWYQQILGQGPKLLIQFQNNGVVDDSQLPKDRFSAERLKGVDSTLKIQPAKLEDSAVYLCASSPGGGGGNEQFFGPGTRLTVL.

V usage is TRBV12-5 and J usage is TRBJ2-6, with 9 bases matching TRBD1. Germline V gives CDR1 LGHNT, CDR2 FRNRAP. V dropped 5 bases and J dropped 2; count of bases not matched to a gene: 7. This CDR3 spans 17 amino acids. The CDR3 DNA reads TGTGCTAGTGGTGCTCCACAGGGGGCCCCTGGGGCCAACGTCCTGACTTTC. It encodes CASGAPQGAPGANVLTF.

This chain connects TRBV3-1 (or the pseudogene TRBV3-2) to TRBJ1-4; D is unclear. CDR1 and CDR2 (germline): LGHDT, YNNKEL (reference sequence). This CDR3 region has 13 residues. Trimming shortened V by 3 bases and J by 8 bases, and 10 bases separated the two germline ends. The chain's CDR3 is CASSHGDSEKLFF. In nucleotides, the CDR3 is TGTGCCAGCAGCCACGGGGATTCGGAAAAACTGTTTTTT.

The chain employs TRBV5-1 and TRBJ2-3; TRBD1 aligns across 11 bases. The germline gives CDR1 SGHRS, CDR2 YFSETQ. This CDR3 contains 15 residues. Trimming removed 7 bases from V and 4 bases from J; junction bases left unmatched: 8. The CDR3 DNA reads TGCGCCAGCGGTCAACCGGGACAGGGGGCAGATACGCAGTATTTT. This codes for CASGQPGQGADTQYF.

The CDR3 is CASIAGGPGEQYF. Written as DNA, the CDR3 is TGTGCCAGCATCGCGGGAGGGCCGGGCGAGCAGTACTTC. The V and J genes are TRBV28 and TRBJ2-7; 9 bases are shared with TRBD2. Germline-derived CDR1 and CDR2 are MDHEN and SYDVKM. This CDR3 region has 13 residues. Losses at the gene ends were 7 bases for V and 6 bases for J; bases not matched to a gene: 7.

V usage is TRBV10-1 and J usage is TRBJ2-3; D is uncertain. Germline-derived CDR1 and CDR2 are WNHNN and SYGVQD (reference sequence). V was clipped by 9 bases and J by 10 bases, with 14 bases between them. The length of the CDR3 is 11 residues. The CDR3 spells CASLEEAPQYF. As DNA, the CDR3 is TGCGCCAGTTTAGAGGAAGCGCCGCAGTATTTT.

The chain is built from TRBV7-2 and TRBJ2-1; the D is unclear. CDR1 and CDR2 from the germline V gene are SGHTA and FQGNSA. This CDR3 contains 14 residues. Trimming shortened V by 5 bases and J by 0 bases, and 8 bases separated the two germline ends. In DNA, the CDR3 is TGTGCCAGCAGCCCCCCTAGCTCCTACAATGAGCAGTTCTTC. Translating gives CASSPPSSYNEQFF. Based on the CDR3 plus reference TRBV7-2 and TRBJ2-1, the full variable domain is GAGVSQSPSNKVTEKGKDVELRCDPISGHTALYWYRQSLGQGLEFLIYFQGNSAPDKSGLPSDRFSAERTGGSVSTLTIQRTQQEDSAVYLCASSPPSSYNEQFFGPGTRLTVL.

This clone was recorded many times. The chain has TRBV7-2 and TRBJ1-1; the D is unclear. Trimming shortened V by 1 base and J by 3 bases, and 15 bases separated the two germline ends. This CDR3 region has 16 residues. Germline assignment: CDR1 SGHTA and CDR2 FQGNSA. CDR3 bases: TGTGCCAGCAGCTTAGTTTTTTCGAAGGGAGACACTGAAGCTTTCTTT. Translated, it gives CASSLVFSKGDTEAFF.

Here the CDR3 reads CASSVQAGGDYNEQFF. The CDR3, as DNA: TGTGCCAGCAGCGTACAAGCGGGAGGGGACTACAATGAGCAGTTCTTC. The gene calls are TRBV9 and TRBJ2-1; TRBD2 aligns across 10 bases. Germline V gene sequence: CDR1 SGDLS, CDR2 YYNGEE. V lost 1 base to trimming and J lost 3 bases; unmatched junction nucleotides: 4. CDR3 size: 16 residues.

V gene TRBV28 combines with J gene TRBJ2-2; 7 bases are shared with TRBD2. The CDR3 is 14 residues long. The trim removed 3 bases at V and 6 bases at J, leaving 4 bases unmatched. Germline V gene data show CDR1 as MDHEN and CDR2 as SYDVKM. The CDR3 protein is CASSLGGIAGELFF. In DNA, the CDR3 is TGTGCCAGCAGTTTGGGGGGGATCGCCGGGGAGCTGTTTTTT.

The J gene is TRBJ1-6, the V gene TRBV5-1; D is unresolved. Germline assignment: CDR1 SGHRS and CDR2 YFSETQ. The CDR3 runs to 15 residues. Trimming took 4 bases from V and 9 from J, leaving 17 bases between them. The CDR3 bases are TGCGCCAGCAGCGTAATGACAACCCAAGGTTCACCCCTCCACTTT. Residues: CASSVMTTQGSPLHF.

On this clone: A read error may account for a junction end that differs from germline. This chain connects TRBV29-1 to TRBJ2-1, with D maybe TRBD2 (6 bases). Germline lookup yields CDR1 SQVTM and CDR2 ANQGSEA. CDR3 size: 12 residues. The CDR3 protein is CRVEGPGDEQFF. CDR3 bases: TGCAGAGTTGAAGGTCCGGGGGATGAGCAGTTCTTC.

The chain is built from TRBV19 and TRBJ2-7, with TRBD2 matching over 11 bases. This CDR3 is 15 amino acids long. Germline trimming cut 5 bases from V and 2 bases from J; bases unmatched to any gene: 5. Germline V gene data show CDR1 as LNHDA and CDR2 as SQIVND (reference sequence). The CDR3 sequence: CASSPGLAVPYEQYF. The CDR3 DNA is TGTGCCAGTAGTCCGGGACTAGCGGTTCCCTACGAGCAGTACTTC.

This chain links TRBV5-4 with TRBJ2-2; D perhaps matches TRBD2 (6 bases). Germline CDR1 and CDR2: SGHNT and YYREEE (reference sequence). V was pared by 4 bases and J by 4 bases, with 17 bases between. The CDR3 extends over 16 amino acids. This CDR3 is CASSPRRGVSTGELFF. In nucleotides, the CDR3 is TGTGCCAGCAGCCCAAGGCGGGGTGTGAGCACCGGGGAGCTGTTTTTT.

The rearrangement joins TRBV24-1 to TRBJ2-5; D possibly corresponds to TRBD2 (5 bases). V was clipped by 3 bases and J by 5 bases, with 15 bases between them. Germline V lookup: CDR1 KGHDR, CDR2 SFDVKD. The CDR3 runs to 15 residues. CDR3 region: CATSDPLGPGETQYF. The CDR3 DNA sequence: TGTGCCACCAGTGATCCCCTTGGCCCGGGGGAGACCCAGTACTTC.

This chain joins TRBV30 and TRBJ2-7; D remains ambiguous. CDR1 is GTSNPN and CDR2 is SVGIG in the germline V gene (reference sequence). The V end was cut by 0 bases, the J end by 6 bases, with 9 bases between. CDR3 length: 12 amino acids. In nucleotides, the CDR3 is TGTGCCTGGAGTGTAGGTCCAGGCGAGCAGTACTTC. It specifies CAWSVGPGEQYF.